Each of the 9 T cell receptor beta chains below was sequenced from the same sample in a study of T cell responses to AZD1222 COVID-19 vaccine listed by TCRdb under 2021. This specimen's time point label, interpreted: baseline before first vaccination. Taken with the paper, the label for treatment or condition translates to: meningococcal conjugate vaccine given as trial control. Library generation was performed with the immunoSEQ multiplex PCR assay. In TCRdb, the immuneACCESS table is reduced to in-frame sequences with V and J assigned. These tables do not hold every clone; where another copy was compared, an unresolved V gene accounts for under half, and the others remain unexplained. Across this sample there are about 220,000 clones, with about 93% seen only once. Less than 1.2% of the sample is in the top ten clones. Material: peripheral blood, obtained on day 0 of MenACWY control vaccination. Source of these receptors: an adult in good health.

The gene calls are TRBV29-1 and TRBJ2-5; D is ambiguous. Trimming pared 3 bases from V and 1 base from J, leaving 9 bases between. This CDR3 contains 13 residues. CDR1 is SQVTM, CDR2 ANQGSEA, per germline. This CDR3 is CSVDLQTQETQYF. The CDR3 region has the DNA TGCAGCGTTGACCTCCAGACCCAAGAGACCCAGTACTTC.

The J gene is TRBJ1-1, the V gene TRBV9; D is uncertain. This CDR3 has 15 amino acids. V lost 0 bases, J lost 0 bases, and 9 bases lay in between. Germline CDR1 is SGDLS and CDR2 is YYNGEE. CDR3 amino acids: CASSVDYRVNTEAFF. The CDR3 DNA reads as TGTGCCAGCAGCGTAGATTACCGGGTGAACACTGAAGCTTTCTTT.

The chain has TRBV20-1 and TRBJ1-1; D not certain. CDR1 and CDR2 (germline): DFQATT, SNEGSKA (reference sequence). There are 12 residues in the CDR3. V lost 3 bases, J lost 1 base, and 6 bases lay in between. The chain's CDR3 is CSASYRNTEAFF. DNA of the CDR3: TGCAGTGCTAGTTACAGGAACACTGAAGCTTTCTTT.

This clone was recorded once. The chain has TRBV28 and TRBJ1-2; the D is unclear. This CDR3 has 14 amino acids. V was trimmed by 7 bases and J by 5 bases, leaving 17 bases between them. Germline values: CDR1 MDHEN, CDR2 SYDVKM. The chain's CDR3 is CASNPLRGGYGYTF. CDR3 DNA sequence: TGTGCCAGCAACCCCTTACGGGGAGGGTATGGCTACACCTTC.

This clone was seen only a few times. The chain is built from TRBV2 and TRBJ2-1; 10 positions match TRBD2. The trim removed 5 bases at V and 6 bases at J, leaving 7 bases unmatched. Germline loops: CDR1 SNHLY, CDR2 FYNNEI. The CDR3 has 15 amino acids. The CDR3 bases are TGTGCCAGCAGTCCGACGAGCGGGGGGGCCAATGAGCAGTTCTTC. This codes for CASSPTSGGANEQFF.

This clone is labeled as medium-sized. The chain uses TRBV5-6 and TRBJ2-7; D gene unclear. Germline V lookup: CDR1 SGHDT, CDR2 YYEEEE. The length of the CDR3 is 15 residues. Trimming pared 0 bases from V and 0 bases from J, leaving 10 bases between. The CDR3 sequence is CASSLGGPISYEQYF. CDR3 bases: TGTGCCAGCAGCTTGGGCGGACCCATCTCCTACGAGCAGTACTTC.

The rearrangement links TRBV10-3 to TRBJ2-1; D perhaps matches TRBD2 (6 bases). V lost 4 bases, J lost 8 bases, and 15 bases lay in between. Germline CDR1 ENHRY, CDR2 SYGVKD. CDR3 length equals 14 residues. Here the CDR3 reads CAISGARGGDEQFF. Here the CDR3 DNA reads TGTGCCATCAGTGGGGCTCGGGGAGGCGATGAGCAGTTCTTC.

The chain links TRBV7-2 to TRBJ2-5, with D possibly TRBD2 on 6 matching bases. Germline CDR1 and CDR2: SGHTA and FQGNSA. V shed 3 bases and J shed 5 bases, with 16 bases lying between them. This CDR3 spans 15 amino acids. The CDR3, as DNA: TGTGCCAGCAGCTTCGCGGGATCTTGGGGGGAGACCCAGTACTTC. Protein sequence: CASSFAGSWGETQYF.

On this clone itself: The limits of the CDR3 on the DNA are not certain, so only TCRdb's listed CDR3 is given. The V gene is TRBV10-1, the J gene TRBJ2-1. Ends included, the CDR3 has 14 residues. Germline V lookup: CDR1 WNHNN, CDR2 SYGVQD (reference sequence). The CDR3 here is CASTPGSSGHEQFF.